The clone carrying this TCR beta chain has ten or more counts. What it binds is not known. Germline V CDR1 and CDR2: SGHTA, FQGNSA. The V and J ends lost 3 bases and 5 bases respectively, with 11 bases between them. The CDR3 covers 14 residues. These data originate in a study of T cell repertoires in cytomegalovirus infection. Study in general: CMV infection plus the matching HLA type was flagged by public TCR beta signatures. Study observations and caveats: HLA-C-restricted CMV-specific TCR beta clonotypes prevailed in the ex vivo response. Accumulated public TCR beta family frequency recognized individuals carrying CMV together with the relevant HLA.

Using its own MiXCR run on the reads, TCRdb lists one record per CDR3 protein. The sample lists around 210,000 distinct CDR3 sequences, around 6.2% occurring once. The sequenced sample was PBMCs. The TCR comes from a human donor in good health (CMV status not recorded). Some clones in this sample may be carry-over from other donors' samples. J is TRBJ2-4 and V is TRBV7-2; weak D call: TRBD2 (6 bases). The CDR3 nucleotides are TGTGCCAGCAGCTTGGTATCGGGAGAAAACATTCAGTACTTC. Amino acids: CASSLVSGENIQYF.